This T cell receptor beta chain was recorded in a study of T cell responses to AZD1222 COVID-19 vaccine. General observations from the study: Nearly half of spike-specific TCRs reportedly target variant regions that are unmutated in the B.1.351 and B.1.1.7 variants. Clonal diversity was possibly underestimated, and white British individuals and females predominated among donors.

Only one count was recorded for this clone. Its antigen remains unidentified. Sequencing was performed with immunoSEQ multiplex PCR; in TCRdb, only in-frame clones are kept and a portion is missing. The sample shows some 130,000 clones, roughly 90% of them seen only once. The CDR3 is 13 amino acids. Germline loops: CDR1 LGHNA, CDR2 YSLEER. The ends were cut back, 0 bases at V and 4 bases at J, with 7 bases in the middle. This sequence originates from an adult in good health. The source material was peripheral blood, sampled on day 0 of AZD1222 vaccination. The chain joins TRBV4-3 to TRBJ2-7; D unclear. The CDR3 sequence: CASSQDLAYEQYF. The CDR3 coding sequence is TGCGCCAGCAGCCAAGATTTGGCTTACGAGCAGTACTTC.